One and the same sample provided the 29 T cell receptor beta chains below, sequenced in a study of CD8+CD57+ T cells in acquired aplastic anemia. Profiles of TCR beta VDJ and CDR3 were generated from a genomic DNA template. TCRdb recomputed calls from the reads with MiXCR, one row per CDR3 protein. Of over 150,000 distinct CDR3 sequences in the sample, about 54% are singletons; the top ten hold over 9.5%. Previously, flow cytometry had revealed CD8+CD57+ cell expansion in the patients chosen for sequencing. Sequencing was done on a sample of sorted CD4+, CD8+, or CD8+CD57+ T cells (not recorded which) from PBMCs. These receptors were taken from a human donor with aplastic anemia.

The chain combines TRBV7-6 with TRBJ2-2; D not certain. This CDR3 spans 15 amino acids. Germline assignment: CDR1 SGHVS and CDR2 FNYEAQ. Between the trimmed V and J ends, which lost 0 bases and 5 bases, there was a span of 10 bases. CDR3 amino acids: CASSLASVATGELFF. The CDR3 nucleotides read TGTGCCAGCAGCTTAGCTAGTGTCGCTACCGGGGAGCTGTTTTTT.

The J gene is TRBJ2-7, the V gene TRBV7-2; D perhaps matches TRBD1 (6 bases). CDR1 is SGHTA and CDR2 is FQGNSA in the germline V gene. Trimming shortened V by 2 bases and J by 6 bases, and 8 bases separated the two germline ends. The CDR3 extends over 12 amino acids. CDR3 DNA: TGTGCCAGCAGCTTACAGGGGATCGAGCAGTACTTC. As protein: CASSLQGIEQYF.

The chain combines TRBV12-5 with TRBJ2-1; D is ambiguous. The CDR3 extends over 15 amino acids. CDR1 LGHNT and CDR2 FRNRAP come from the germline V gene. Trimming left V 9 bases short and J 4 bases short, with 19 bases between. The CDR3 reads CARLSQRATYNEQFF. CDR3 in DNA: TGTGCTAGGCTATCGCAACGGGCCACGTACAATGAGCAGTTCTTC.

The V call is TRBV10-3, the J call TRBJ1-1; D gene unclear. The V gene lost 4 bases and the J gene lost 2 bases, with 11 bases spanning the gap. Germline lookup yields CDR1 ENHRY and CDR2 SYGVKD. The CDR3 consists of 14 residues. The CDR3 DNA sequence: TGTGCCATCAGTGTCGAGGGTTCAAACACTGAAGCTTTCTTT. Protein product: CAISVEGSNTEAFF.

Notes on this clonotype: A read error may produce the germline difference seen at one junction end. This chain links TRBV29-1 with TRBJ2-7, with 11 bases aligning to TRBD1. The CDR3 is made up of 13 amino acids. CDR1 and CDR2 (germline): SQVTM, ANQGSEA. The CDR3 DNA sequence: TGCAGCTTGGGACAGGGGGGGAGCTACGAGCGGTACTTC. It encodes CSLGQGGSYERYF.

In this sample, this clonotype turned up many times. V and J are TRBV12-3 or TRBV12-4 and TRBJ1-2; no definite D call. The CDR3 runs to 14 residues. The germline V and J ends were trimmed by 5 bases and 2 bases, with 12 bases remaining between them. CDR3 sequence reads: CASSPRVSNYGYTF. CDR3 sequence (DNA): TGTGCCAGCAGTCCGAGGGTTTCCAACTATGGCTACACCTTC.

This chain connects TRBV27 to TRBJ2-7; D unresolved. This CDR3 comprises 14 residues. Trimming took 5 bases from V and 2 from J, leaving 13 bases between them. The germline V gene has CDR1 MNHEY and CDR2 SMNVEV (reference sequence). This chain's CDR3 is CASSGLGSTYEQYF. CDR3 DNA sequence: TGTGCCAGCAGTGGCCTGGGAAGCACCTACGAGCAGTACTTC.

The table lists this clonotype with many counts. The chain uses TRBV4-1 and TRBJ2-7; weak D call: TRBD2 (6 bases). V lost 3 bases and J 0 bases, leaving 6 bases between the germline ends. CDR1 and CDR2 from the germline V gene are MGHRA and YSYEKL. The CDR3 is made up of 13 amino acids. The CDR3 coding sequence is TGCGCCAGCAGCCAGCGGGGCTCCTACGAGCAGTACTTC. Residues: CASSQRGSYEQYF.

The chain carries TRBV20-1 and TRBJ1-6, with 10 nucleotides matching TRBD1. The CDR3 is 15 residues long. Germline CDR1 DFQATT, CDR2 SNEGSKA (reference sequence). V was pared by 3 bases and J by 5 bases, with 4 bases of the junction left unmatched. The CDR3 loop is CSARGDRGHNSPLHF. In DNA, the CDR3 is TGCAGTGCTAGGGGGGACAGGGGTCATAATTCACCCCTCCACTTT.

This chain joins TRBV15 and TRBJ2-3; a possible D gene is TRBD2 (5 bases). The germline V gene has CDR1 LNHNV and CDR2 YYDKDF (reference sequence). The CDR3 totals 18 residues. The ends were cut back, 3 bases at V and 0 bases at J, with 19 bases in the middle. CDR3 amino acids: CATSSPQSRGSSTDTQYF. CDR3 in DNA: TGTGCCACCAGCAGCCCACAAAGTCGGGGTAGCAGCACAGATACGCAGTATTTT.

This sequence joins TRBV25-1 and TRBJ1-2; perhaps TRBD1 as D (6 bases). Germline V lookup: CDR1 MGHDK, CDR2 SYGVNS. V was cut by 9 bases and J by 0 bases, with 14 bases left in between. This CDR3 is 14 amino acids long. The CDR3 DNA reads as TGTGCCAGTGAGGGGGACACTACTAACTATGGCTACACCTTC. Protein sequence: CASEGDTTNYGYTF.

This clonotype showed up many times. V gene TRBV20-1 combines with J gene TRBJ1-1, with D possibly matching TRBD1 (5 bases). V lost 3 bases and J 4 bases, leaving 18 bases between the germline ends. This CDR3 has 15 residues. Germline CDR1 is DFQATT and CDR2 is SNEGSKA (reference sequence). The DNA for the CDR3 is TGCAGTGCTAGGGGGGGGGAAGGGTTAGGCACTGAAGCTTTCTTT. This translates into CSARGGEGLGTEAFF.

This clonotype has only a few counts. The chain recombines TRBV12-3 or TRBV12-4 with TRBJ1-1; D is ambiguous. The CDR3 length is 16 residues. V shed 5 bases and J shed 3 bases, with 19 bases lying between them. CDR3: CASSPRRVRKDTEAFF. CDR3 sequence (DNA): TGTGCCAGCAGTCCCAGAAGGGTACGGAAGGACACTGAAGCTTTCTTT.

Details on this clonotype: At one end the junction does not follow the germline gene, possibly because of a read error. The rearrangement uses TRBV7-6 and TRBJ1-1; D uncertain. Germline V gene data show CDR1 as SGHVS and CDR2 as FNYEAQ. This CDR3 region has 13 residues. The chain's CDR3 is CAGSETGNTEAFF. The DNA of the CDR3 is TGTGCCGGCAGCGAAACGGGGAACACTGAAGCTTTCTTT. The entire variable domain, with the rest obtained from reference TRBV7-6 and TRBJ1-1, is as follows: GAGVSQSPRYKVTKRGQDVALRCDPISGHVSLYWYRQALGQGPEFLTYFNYEAQQDKSGLPNDRFSAERPEGSISTLTIQRTEQRDSAMYRCAGSETGNTEAFFGQGTRLTVV.

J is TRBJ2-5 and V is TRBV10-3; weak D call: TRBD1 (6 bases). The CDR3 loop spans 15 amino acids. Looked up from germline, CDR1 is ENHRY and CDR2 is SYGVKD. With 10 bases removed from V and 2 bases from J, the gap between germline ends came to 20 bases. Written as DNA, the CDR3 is TGTGCCAGTTCGGACAGCAGAAGTCTTCAAGAGACCCAGTACTTC. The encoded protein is CASSDSRSLQETQYF.

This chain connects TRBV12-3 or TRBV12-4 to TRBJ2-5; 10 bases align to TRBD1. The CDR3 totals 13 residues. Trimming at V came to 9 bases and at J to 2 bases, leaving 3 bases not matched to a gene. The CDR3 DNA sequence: TGTGCCAGAGACAGGGGGCGGCAAGAGACCCAGTACTTC. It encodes CARDRGRQETQYF.

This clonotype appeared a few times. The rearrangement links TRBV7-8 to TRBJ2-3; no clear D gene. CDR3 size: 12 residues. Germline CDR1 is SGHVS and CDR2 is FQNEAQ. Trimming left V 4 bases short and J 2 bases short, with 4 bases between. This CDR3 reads CASSSLTDTQYF. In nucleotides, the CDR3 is TGTGCCAGCAGCTCCCTCACAGATACGCAGTATTTT. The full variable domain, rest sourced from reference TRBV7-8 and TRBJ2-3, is GAGVSQSPRYKVAKRGQDVALRCDPISGHVSLFWYQQALGQGPEFLTYFQNEAQLDKSGLPSDRFFAERPEGSVSTLKIQRTQQEDSAVYLCASSSLTDTQYFGPGTRLTVL.

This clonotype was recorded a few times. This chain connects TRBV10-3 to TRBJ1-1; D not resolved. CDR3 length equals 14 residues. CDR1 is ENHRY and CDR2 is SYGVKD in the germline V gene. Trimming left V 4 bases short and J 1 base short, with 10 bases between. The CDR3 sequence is CAISAKEPNTEAFF. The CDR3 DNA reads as TGTGCCATCAGTGCAAAGGAGCCGAACACTGAAGCTTTCTTT.

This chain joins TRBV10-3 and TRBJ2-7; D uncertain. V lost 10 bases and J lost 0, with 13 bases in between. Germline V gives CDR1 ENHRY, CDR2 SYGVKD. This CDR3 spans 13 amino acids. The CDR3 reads CATLPGPSYEQYF. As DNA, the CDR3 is TGTGCCACCCTCCCCGGACCCTCCTACGAGCAGTACTTC.

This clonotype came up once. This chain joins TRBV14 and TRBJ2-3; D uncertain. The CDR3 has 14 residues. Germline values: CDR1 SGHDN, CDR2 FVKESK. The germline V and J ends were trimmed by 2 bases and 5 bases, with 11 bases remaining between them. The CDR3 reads CASSQRPSEDTQYF. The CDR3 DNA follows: TGTGCCAGCAGCCAACGCCCGTCGGAAGATACGCAGTATTTT. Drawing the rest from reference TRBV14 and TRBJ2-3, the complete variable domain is EAGVTQFPSHSVIEKGQTVTLRCDPISGHDNLYWYRRVMGKEIKFLLHFVKESKQDESGMPNNRFLAERTGGTYSTLKVQPAELEDSGVYFCASSQRPSEDTQYFGPGTRLTVL.

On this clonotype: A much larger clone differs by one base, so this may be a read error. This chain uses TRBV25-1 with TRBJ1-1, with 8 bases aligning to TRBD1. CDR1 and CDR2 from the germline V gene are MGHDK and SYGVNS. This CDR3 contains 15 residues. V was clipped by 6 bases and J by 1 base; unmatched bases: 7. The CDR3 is CASSDPGTGNTEAFF. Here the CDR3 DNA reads TGTGCCAGCAGCGACCCCGGGACAGGGAACACTGAAGCTTTCTTT.

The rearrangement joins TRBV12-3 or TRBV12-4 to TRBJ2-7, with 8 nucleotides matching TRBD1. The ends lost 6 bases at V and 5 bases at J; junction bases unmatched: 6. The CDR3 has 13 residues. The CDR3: CASSPQGGHEQYF. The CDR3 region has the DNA TGTGCCAGCAGCCCACAGGGGGGCCACGAGCAGTACTTC.

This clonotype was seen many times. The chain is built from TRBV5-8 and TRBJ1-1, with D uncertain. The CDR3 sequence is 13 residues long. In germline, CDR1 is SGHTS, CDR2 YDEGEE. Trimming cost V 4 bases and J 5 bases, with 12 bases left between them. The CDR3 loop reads CASSKTAGTEAFF. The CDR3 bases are TGTGCCAGCAGCAAAACCGCCGGGACTGAAGCTTTCTTT.

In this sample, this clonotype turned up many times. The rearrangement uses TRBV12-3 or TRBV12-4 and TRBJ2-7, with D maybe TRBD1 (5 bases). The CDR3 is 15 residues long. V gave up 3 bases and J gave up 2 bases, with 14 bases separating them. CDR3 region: CASSFLQGLPYEQYF. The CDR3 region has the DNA TGTGCCAGCAGTTTCCTCCAGGGTTTGCCCTACGAGCAGTACTTC.

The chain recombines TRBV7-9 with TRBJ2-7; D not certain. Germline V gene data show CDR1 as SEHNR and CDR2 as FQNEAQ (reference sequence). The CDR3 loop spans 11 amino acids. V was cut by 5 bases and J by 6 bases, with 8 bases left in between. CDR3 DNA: TGTGCCAGCAGCCCAGGCCGCGAGCAGTACTTC. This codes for CASSPGREQYF.

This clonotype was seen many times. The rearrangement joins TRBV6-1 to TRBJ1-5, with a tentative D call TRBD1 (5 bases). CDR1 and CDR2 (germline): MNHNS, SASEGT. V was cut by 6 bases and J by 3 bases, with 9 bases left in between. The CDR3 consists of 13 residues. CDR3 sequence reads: CASSGTYNQPQHF. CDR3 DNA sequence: TGTGCCAGCAGCGGGACTTACAATCAGCCCCAGCATTTT.

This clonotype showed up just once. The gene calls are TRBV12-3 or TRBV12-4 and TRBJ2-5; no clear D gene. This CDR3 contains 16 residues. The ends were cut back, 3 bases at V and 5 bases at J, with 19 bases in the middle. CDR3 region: CASSFGLTPQEETQYF. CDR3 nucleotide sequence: TGTGCCAGCAGTTTCGGCCTGACCCCGCAGGAGGAGACCCAGTACTTC.

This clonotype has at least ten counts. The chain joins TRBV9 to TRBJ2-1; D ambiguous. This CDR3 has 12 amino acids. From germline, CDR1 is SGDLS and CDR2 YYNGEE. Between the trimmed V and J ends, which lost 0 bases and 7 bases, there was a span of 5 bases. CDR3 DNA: TGTGCCAGCAGCGTAGGCCGGAATGAGCAGTTCTTC. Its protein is CASSVGRNEQFF.

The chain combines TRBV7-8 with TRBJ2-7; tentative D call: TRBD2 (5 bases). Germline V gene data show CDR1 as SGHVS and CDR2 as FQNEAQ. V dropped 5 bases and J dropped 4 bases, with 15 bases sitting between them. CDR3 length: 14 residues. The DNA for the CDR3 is TGTGCCAGCAGCCAGAGTGGCGGGCGATACGAGCAGTACTTC. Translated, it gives CASSQSGGRYEQYF.